A selection of T cell receptor beta chains follows, all from one sample in a study of naive CD8 T cells in extremely preterm neonates. Clones were read by immunoSEQ multiplex PCR, and TCRdb kept only the in-frame ones, dropping some. Of fewer than 6,500 clones listed, 97% were seen once; the top ten hold roughly 8.6%. Sequencing input: naive CD8+ T cells from blood. These receptors originate from a human donor in good health. Each CDR3 is given with its conserved first and last residue. D genes are given only for firm matches. Size is omitted from some rows. Given values are once, few, many or a class for expanded clones.

cdr3_aa	cdr3_nt	clone_size	d_call	v_call	j_call
CASTPVLVRGTNEKLFF	TGTGCCAGTACCCCAGTTTTGGTCCGGGGGACTAATGAAAAACTGTTTTTT	NA	NA	TRBV19	TRBJ1-4
CASSVEGAPLLNTEAFF	TGTGCCAGCAGCGTAGAAGGGGCCCCTCTCCTGAACACTGAAGCTTTCTTT	NA	NA	TRBV9	TRBJ1-1
CASSVALGAGAEAFF	TGTGCCAGCAGCGTAGCTCTAGGGGCGGGAGCTGAAGCTTTCTTT	NA	NA	TRBV9	TRBJ1-1
CASSSTGGGEAFF	TGCGCCAGCAGTTCTACAGGGGGCGGTGAAGCTTTCTTT	NA	TRBD1	TRBV5-1	TRBJ1-1
CASSISAGAGANVLTF	TGTGCCAGTAGTATATCGGCAGGGGCGGGGGCCAACGTCCTGACTTTC	NA	NA	TRBV19	TRBJ2-6
CASSLRRGNTDTQYF	TGTGCCAGCAGTTTAAGGCGGGGCAACACAGATACGCAGTATTTT	NA	NA	TRBV28	TRBJ2-3
CAIRRYTEAFF	TGTGCCATCAGGCGGTACACTGAAGCTTTCTTT	NA	NA	TRBV28	TRBJ1-1
CASSPAVQGYTGELFF	TGTGCCAGCAGCCCAGCAGTACAGGGTTACACCGGGGAGCTGTTTTTT	NA	NA	TRBV28	TRBJ2-2
CASSSQPDSRPGELFF	TGTGCCAGCAGTTCTCAACCGGACAGTAGGCCCGGGGAGCTGTTTTTT	NA	NA	TRBV11-2	TRBJ2-2
CASSYSGGEQYF	TGTGCCAGCAGTTACTCGGGGGGAGAGCAGTACTTC	NA	NA	TRBV6-5	TRBJ2-7
CASSLEGAGTSTYEQYF	TGTGCCAGCAGCTTAGAGGGGGCCGGGACGTCGACCTACGAGCAGTACTTC	NA	NA	TRBV11-2	TRBJ2-7
CASSLYRGDSPLHF	TGTGCCAGCAGTTTGTACAGGGGAGATTCACCCCTCCACTTT	NA	TRBD1	TRBV27	TRBJ1-6
CASSLAWVRGTSYEQYF	TGTGCCAGCAGCTTAGCGTGGGTTCGCGGGACCTCCTACGAGCAGTACTTC	NA	NA	TRBV11-3	TRBJ2-7
CASSHPERRHTIYF	TGTGCCAGCAGTCACCCGGAGAGGCGGCACACCATATATTTT	once	NA	TRBV28	TRBJ1-3
CAISEGLEQFF	TGTGCCATCAGTGAAGGACTTGAGCAGTTCTTC	NA	NA	TRBV10-3	TRBJ2-1
CASSLASGGANTGELFF	TGTGCCAGCAGCTTGGCTAGCGGGGGGGCGAACACCGGGGAGCTGTTTTTT	NA	TRBD2	TRBV5-6	TRBJ2-2
CASSYSQDSPYEQYF	TGTGCCAGCAGTTACTCTCAAGACAGCCCCTACGAGCAGTACTTC	NA	NA	TRBV6-5	TRBJ2-7
CASSTQGFGTGELFF	TGTGCCAGCAGTACACAGGGCTTTGGTACCGGGGAGCTGTTTTTT	NA	NA	TRBV6-1	TRBJ2-2
CASSVEGGLNTGELFF	TGTGCCAGCAGCGTAGAAGGCGGGCTGAACACCGGGGAGCTGTTTTTT	NA	NA	TRBV9	TRBJ2-2
CASSYGAVVNTEAFF	TGTGCCAGCAGTTACGGGGCAGTCGTGAACACTGAAGCTTTCTTT	NA	NA	TRBV6-5	TRBJ1-1
CASSLLAGNSYEQYF	TGTGCCAGCAGTTTACTAGCGGGAAATTCGTACGAGCAGTACTTC	once	TRBD2	TRBV27	TRBJ2-7
CASSPDSATEAFF	TGTGCCAGCAGCCCAGACAGTGCAACTGAAGCTTTCTTT	NA	NA	TRBV5-4	TRBJ1-1
CASSLRVNTEAFF	TGTGCCAGCAGTTTGCGGGTGAACACTGAAGCTTTCTTT	NA	NA	TRBV6-6	TRBJ1-1
CASSVVGTGGDEQFF	TGTGCCAGCAGCGTAGTTGGGACAGGGGGAGATGAGCAGTTCTTC	NA	TRBD1	TRBV9	TRBJ2-1
CASSLSVTNEKLFF	TGTGCCAGCAGTCTCAGCGTGACTAATGAAAAACTGTTTTTT	NA	NA	TRBV27	TRBJ1-4
CASSSDRANTGELFF	TGTGCCAGCAGCTCGGACAGGGCGAACACCGGGGAGCTGTTTTTT	NA	TRBD1	TRBV6-6	TRBJ2-2
CASSLGSGQGFYEQFF	TGTGCCAGCAGTCTAGGGTCCGGACAGGGGTTTTATGAGCAGTTCTTC	NA	TRBD1	TRBV28	TRBJ2-1
CASSIGLEQFF	TGTGCCAGTAGTATAGGACTAGAGCAGTTCTTC	NA	NA	TRBV19	TRBJ2-1
CASSAQGYDDYTF	TGTGCCAGCAGTGCGCAGGGCTATGACGACTACACCTTC	NA	NA	TRBV6-1	TRBJ1-2
CASSVSRDSYGYTF	TGTGCCAGCAGCGTATCCAGGGACTCTTATGGCTACACCTTC	NA	NA	TRBV9	TRBJ1-2
CASSLESPTDTQYF	TGTGCCAGCAGCTTAGAAAGCCCAACAGATACGCAGTATTTT	NA	NA	TRBV7-9	TRBJ2-3
CASSQGLADQETQYF	TGCGCCAGCAGCCAGGGACTAGCGGATCAAGAGACCCAGTACTTC	NA	TRBD2	TRBV4-3	TRBJ2-5
CSVGRTGASYEQYF	TGCAGCGTTGGACGGACAGGGGCGAGCTACGAGCAGTACTTC	once	TRBD1	TRBV29-1	TRBJ2-7
CASSEFHYEKLFF	TGTGCCAGCAGTGAGTTTCATTATGAAAAACTGTTTTTT	NA	NA	TRBV2	TRBJ1-4
CASSFGGSATDTQYF	TGTGCCAGCAGTTTCGGAGGGAGTGCTACAGATACGCAGTATTTT	NA	NA	TRBV28	TRBJ2-3
CASSLGGHNEKLFF	TGTGCCAGCAGTTTGGGCGGGCATAATGAAAAACTGTTTTTT	NA	NA	TRBV28	TRBJ1-4
CASSELSVLAGANTGELFF	TGTGCCAGCAGTGAACTTTCGGTACTAGCGGGCGCGAACACCGGGGAGCTGTTTTTT	NA	TRBD2	TRBV6-1	TRBJ2-2
CASTKILTGATYGYTF	TGTGCCAGCACCAAGATCTTGACAGGGGCGACCTATGGCTACACCTTC	NA	TRBD1	TRBV6-4	TRBJ1-2
CASSKGANTEAFF	TGTGCCAGCAGTAAGGGGGCGAACACTGAAGCTTTCTTT	NA	TRBD1	TRBV27	TRBJ1-1
CASNIYNEQFF	TGTGCCAGCAACATATACAATGAGCAGTTCTTC	once	NA	TRBV6-1	TRBJ2-1
CASSSGQGVTYEQYF	TGTGCCAGCAGCTCGGGACAGGGGGTTACCTACGAGCAGTACTTC	few	TRBD1	TRBV5-4	TRBJ2-7
CASSLSGGRERLQETQYF	TGTGCCAGCAGCTTAAGCGGTGGGCGGGAGCGTCTCCAAGAGACCCAGTACTTC	NA	TRBD2	TRBV13	TRBJ2-5
CASSLREVLSGNTIYF	TGTGCCAGCAGCTTGAGGGAGGTCCTCTCTGGAAACACCATATATTTT	NA	NA	TRBV5-5	TRBJ1-3
CASSRRGADTQYF	TGTGCCAGCAGCCGGCGGGGGGCCGATACGCAGTATTTT	NA	TRBD2	TRBV7-8	TRBJ2-3
CASSFLSTQRVSGYEQYF	TGTGCCAGCAGCTTCCTATCCACCCAGCGGGTAAGCGGGTACGAGCAGTACTTC	NA	NA	TRBV7-9	TRBJ2-7
CASSLGQGNNSPLHF	TGTGCCAGCAGCCTAGGACAGGGTAATAATTCACCCCTCCACTTT	NA	TRBD1	TRBV5-4	TRBJ1-6
CASSWTTGAGDEQYF	TGTGCCAGCAGCTGGACGACAGGGGCCGGGGACGAGCAGTACTTC	NA	TRBD1	TRBV5-5	TRBJ2-7
CASSYSHAYEQYF	TGTGCCAGCAGTTACTCACATGCTTACGAGCAGTACTTC	NA	NA	TRBV6-6	TRBJ2-7
CASSPGGAADTQYF	TGTGCCAGCAGCCCCGGCGGAGCAGCAGATACGCAGTATTTT	NA	NA	TRBV7-8	TRBJ2-3
CASSQDHGREFSYEQYF	TGCGCCAGCAGCCAAGATCACGGGCGGGAGTTCTCCTACGAGCAGTACTTC	NA	TRBD2	TRBV4-3	TRBJ2-7
CASSQMGTLNTEAFF	TGTGCCAGCAGTCAAATGGGGACACTGAACACTGAAGCTTTCTTT	once	NA	TRBV6-1	TRBJ1-1
CASSPQTGTGEFLSTGELFF	TGTGCCAGCAGCCCACAAACCGGGACAGGGGAATTTTTGTCCACCGGGGAGCTGTTTTTT	once	TRBD1	TRBV14	TRBJ2-2